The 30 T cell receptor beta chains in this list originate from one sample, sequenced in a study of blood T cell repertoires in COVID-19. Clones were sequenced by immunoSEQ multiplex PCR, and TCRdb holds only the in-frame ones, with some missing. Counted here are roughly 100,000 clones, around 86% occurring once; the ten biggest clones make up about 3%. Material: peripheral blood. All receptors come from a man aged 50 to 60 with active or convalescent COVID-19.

The CDR3 sequence: CASSFLAGGPEETQYF. DNA for the CDR3: TGTGCCAGCAGCTTTCTAGCGGGGGGGCCGGAGGAGACCCAGTACTTC. The V gene is TRBV7-2, the J gene TRBJ2-5, with 12 positions matching TRBD2. V lost 3 bases and J lost 5; bases outside the gene matches: 7. The germline gives CDR1 SGHTA, CDR2 FQGNSA. The CDR3 length is 16 residues.

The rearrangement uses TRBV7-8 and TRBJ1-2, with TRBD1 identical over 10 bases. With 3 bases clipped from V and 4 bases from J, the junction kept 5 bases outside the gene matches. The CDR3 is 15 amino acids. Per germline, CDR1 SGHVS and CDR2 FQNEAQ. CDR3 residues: CASSLTGGQIYGYTF. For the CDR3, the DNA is TGTGCCAGCAGCTTGACAGGGGGCCAAATCTATGGCTACACCTTC.

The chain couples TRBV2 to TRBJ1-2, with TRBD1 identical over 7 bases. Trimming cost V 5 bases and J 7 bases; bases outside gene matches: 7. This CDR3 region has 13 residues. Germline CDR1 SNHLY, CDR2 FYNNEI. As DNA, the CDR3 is TGTGCCAGCAGTACCACAGGGGTTGGTGGCTACACCTTC. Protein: CASSTTGVGGYTF.

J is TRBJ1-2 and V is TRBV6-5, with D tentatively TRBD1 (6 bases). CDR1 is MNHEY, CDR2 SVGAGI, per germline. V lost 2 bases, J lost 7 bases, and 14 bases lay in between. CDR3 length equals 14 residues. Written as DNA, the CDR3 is TGTGCCAGCAGTTACAGGACAGATACCTTTGGCTACACCTTC. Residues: CASSYRTDTFGYTF.

The DNA of the CDR3 is TGTGCCAGCAGCTTGGCTACAGGGGGCGGAATCTACGAGCAGTACTTC. Translated: CASSLATGGGIYEQYF. V gene TRBV5-5 combines with J gene TRBJ2-7; 9 nucleotides line up with TRBD1. The length of the CDR3 is 16 residues. Germline V CDR1 and CDR2: SGHKS, YYEKEE (reference sequence). Trimming took 0 bases from V and 3 from J; bases not matched to a gene: 7.

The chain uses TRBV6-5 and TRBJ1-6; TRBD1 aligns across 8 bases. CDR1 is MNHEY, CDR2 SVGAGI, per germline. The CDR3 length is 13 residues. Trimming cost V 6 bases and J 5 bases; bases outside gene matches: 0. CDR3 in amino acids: CASRDRDNSPLHF. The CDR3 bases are TGTGCCAGCAGGGACAGGGATAATTCACCCCTCCACTTT.

The CDR3 nucleotides read TGCGCCAGCAGGACTTCCGCCACAGATACGCAGTATTTT. Protein sequence: CASRTSATDTQYF. The chain recombines TRBV5-1 with TRBJ2-3; D is uncertain. This CDR3 contains 13 residues. Trimming removed 5 bases from V and 2 bases from J, with 9 bases in between. The germline V gene has CDR1 SGHRS and CDR2 YFSETQ.

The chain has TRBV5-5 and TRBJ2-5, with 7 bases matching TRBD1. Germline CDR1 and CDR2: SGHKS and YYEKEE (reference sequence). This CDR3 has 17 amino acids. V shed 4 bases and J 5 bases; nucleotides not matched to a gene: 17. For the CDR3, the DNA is TGTGCCAGCAGCCTAGGGACGAGCGAGGGGGCCAGGGAGACCCAGTACTTC. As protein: CASSLGTSEGARETQYF.

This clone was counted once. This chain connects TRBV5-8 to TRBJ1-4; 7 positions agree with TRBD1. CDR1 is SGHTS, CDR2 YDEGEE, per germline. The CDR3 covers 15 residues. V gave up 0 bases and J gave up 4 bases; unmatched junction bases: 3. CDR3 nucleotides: TGTGCCAGCAGCTTGGAAGGGGGCAGTAATGAAAAACTGTTTTTT. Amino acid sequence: CASSLEGGSNEKLFF.

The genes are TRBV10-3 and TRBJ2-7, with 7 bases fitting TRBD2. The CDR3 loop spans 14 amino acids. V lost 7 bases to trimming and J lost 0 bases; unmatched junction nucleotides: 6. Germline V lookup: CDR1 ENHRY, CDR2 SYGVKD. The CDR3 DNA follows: TGTGCCATCAACCGGGGGGAAAGCTCCTACGAGCAGTACTTC. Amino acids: CAINRGESSYEQYF.

The CDR3 nucleotides are TGTGCCAGCAGGTTGAGGGTTTCGGCTAACTATGGCTACACCTTC. Encoded protein: CASRLRVSANYGYTF. The rearrangement joins TRBV2 to TRBJ1-2; D uncertain. V was cut by 6 bases and J by 0 bases, with 14 bases left in between. The CDR3 covers 15 residues. CDR1 is SNHLY and CDR2 is FYNNEI in the germline V gene.

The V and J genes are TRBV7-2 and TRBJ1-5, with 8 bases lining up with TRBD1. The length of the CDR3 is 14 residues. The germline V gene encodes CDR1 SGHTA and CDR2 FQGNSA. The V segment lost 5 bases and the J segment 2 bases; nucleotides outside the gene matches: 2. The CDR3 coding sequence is TGTGCCAGCAGCCCAGGGGGCGGCAATCAGCCCCAGCATTTT. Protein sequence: CASSPGGGNQPQHF.

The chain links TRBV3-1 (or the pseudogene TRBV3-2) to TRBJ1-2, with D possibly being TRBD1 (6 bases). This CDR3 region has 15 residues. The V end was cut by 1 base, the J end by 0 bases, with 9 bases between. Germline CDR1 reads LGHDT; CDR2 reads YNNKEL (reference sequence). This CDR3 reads CASSQVGAPNYGYTF. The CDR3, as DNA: TGTGCCAGCAGCCAAGTGGGGGCCCCTAACTATGGCTACACCTTC.

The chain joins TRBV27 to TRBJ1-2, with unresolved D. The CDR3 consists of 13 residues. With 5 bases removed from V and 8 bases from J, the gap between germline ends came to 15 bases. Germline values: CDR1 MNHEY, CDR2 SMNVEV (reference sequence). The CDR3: CASSPLLRGGYTF. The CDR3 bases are TGTGCCAGCAGTCCCCTACTTAGAGGGGGCTACACCTTC.

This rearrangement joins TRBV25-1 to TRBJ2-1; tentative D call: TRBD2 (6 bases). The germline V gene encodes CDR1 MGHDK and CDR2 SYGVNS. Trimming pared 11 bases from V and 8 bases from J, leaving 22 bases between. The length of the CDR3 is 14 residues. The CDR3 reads CAGSRGDSGDEQFF. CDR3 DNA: TGTGCCGGATCCAGAGGGGATAGCGGCGATGAGCAGTTCTTC.

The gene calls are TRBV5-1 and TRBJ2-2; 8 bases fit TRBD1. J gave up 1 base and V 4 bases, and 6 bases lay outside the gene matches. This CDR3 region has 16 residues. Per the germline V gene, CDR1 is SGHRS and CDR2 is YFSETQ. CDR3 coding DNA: TGCGCCAGCAGCCCACCGACAGGGGTGAACACCGGGGAGCTGTTTTTT. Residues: CASSPPTGVNTGELFF. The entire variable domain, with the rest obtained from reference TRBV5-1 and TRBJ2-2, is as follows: KAGVTQTPRYLIKTRGQQVTLSCSPISGHRSVSWYQQTPGQGLQFLFEYFSETQRNKGNFPGRFSGRQFSNSRSEMNVSTLELGDSALYLCASSPPTGVNTGELFFGEGSRLTVL.

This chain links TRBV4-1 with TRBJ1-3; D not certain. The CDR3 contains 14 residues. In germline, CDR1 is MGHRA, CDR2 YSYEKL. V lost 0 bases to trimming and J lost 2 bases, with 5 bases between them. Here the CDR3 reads CASSQEPAGNTIYF. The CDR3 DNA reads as TGCGCCAGCAGCCAAGAACCAGCTGGAAACACCATATATTTT.

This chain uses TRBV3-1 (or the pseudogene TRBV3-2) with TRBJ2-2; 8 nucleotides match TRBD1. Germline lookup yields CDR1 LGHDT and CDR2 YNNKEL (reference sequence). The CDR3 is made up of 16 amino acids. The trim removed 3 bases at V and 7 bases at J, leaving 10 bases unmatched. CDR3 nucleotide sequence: TGTGCCAGCAGCCAGTGGGCAGGGGGCAGAGGCGGGGAGCTGTTTTTT. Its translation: CASSQWAGGRGGELFF.

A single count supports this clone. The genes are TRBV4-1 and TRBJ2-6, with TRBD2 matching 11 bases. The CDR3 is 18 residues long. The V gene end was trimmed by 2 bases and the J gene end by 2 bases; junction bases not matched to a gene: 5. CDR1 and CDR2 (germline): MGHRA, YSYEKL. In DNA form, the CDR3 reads TGCGCCAGCAGCCAATATAGCGGGGGGGCCGCTGGGGCCAACGTCCTGACTTTC. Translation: CASSQYSGGAAGANVLTF.

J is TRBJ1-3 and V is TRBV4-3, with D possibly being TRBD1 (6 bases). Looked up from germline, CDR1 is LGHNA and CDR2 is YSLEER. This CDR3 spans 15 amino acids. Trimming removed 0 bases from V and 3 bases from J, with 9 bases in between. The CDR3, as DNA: TGCGCCAGCAGCCAAGAACAGGGTGGTGGAAACACCATATATTTT. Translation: CASSQEQGGGNTIYF.

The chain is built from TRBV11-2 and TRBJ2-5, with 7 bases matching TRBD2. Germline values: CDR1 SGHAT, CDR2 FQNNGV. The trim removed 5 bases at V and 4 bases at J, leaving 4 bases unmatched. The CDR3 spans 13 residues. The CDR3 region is CASSGLVPETQYF. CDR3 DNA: TGTGCCAGCAGCGGACTAGTCCCAGAGACCCAGTACTTC.

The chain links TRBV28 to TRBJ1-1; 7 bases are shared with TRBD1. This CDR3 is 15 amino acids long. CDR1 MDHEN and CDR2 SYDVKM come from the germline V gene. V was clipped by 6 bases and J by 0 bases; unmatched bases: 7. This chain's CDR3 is CASRKSGTVNTEAFF. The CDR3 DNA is TGTGCCAGCAGGAAGTCCGGGACAGTGAACACTGAAGCTTTCTTT.

This chain's CDR3 is CASSLQGVTGELFF. The CDR3 DNA is TGTGCCAGCAGTTTACAAGGGGTGACCGGGGAGCTGTTTTTT. The chain carries TRBV27 and TRBJ2-2; TRBD1 is a possible D gene (5 bases). The CDR3 contains 14 residues. Trimming took 2 bases from V and 5 from J, leaving 9 bases between them. Germline V gene sequence: CDR1 MNHEY, CDR2 SMNVEV (reference sequence).

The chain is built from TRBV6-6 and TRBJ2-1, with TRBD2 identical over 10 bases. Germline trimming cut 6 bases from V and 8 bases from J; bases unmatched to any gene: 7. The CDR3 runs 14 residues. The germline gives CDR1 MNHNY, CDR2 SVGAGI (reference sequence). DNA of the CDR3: TGTGCCAGCAGAGCGGGGGGGGAAGCCTATGAGCAGTTCTTC. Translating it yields CASRAGGEAYEQFF.

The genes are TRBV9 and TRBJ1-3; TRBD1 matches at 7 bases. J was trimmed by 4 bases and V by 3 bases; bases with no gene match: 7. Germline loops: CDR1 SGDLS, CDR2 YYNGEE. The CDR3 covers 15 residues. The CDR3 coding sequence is TGTGCCAGCAGCGCCCCCCGGACAGGAGGAAACACCATATATTTT. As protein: CASSAPRTGGNTIYF.

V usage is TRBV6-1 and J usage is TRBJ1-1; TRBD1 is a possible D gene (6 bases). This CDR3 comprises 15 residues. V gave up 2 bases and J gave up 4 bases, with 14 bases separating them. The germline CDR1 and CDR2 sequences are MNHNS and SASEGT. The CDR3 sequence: CASSEWGRGVTEAFF. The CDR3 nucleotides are TGTGCCAGCAGTGAATGGGGCAGGGGAGTCACTGAAGCTTTCTTT.

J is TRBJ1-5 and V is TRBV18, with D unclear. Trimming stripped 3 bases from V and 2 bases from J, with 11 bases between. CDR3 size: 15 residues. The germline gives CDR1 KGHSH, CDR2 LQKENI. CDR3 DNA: TGTGCCAGCTCACCGAGGGAAAGCGGCAATCAGCCCCAGCATTTT. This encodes CASSPRESGNQPQHF.

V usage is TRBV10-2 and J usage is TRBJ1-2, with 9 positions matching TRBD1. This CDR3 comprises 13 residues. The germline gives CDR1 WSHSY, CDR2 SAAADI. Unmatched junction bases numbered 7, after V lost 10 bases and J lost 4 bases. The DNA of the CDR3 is TGCGCCACTCGGACAGGGGCAAGCTATGGCTACACCTTC. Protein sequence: CATRTGASYGYTF.

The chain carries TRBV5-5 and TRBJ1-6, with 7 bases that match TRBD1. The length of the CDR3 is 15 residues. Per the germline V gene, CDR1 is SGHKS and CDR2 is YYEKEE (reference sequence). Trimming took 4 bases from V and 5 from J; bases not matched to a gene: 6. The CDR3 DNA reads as TGTGCCAGCAGCCCCTGGACAGGAGATAATTCACCCCTCCACTTT. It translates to CASSPWTGDNSPLHF.

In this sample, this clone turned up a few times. The CDR3 here is CASSQDRQAQYF. The CDR3 coding sequence is TGCGCCAGCAGCCAAGATCGACAGGCACAGTACTTC. The chain couples TRBV4-1 to TRBJ2-7, with D possibly being TRBD1 (6 bases). CDR3 length: 12 amino acids. Germline CDR1 MGHRA, CDR2 YSYEKL. The ends were cut back, 0 bases at V and 10 bases at J, with 10 bases in the middle.